Listed below are T cell receptor beta chains from one sample, sequenced in a study of T cell responses to AZD1222 COVID-19 vaccine. Sequencing used immunoSEQ multiplex PCR; TCRdb keeps in-frame clones, though not all of them. The sample records 90,000 to 120,000 clones, around 87% being singletons. The material was peripheral blood, obtained on day 0 of AZD1222 vaccination. These receptors originate from an adult in good health. CDR3s include the opening cysteine and the closing phenylalanine or tryptophan. The order of the fields is J gene, V gene, D gene, clone size, CDR3 DNA, CDR3 protein. A D gene is named only where the DNA matches it firmly. Expanded clones get a size class; other rows say once, few or many, or leave the size out.

j_gene: TRBJ2-7
v_gene: TRBV6-5
d_gene: TRBD2
abundance: -
CDR3nt: TGTGCCAGCAGTTACTCGGGGCGGGGGTTTATCTACGAGCAGTACTTC
CDR3aa: CASSYSGRGFIYEQYF

j_gene: TRBJ1-3
v_gene: TRBV5-4
d_gene: -
abundance: once
CDR3nt: TGTGCCAGCAGCTCCGGGACTCTGGGAAACACCATATATTTT
CDR3aa: CASSSGTLGNTIYF

j_gene: TRBJ1-2
v_gene: TRBV2
d_gene: -
abundance: -
CDR3nt: TGTGCCAGCAGTGAGGGGGGTAGGCCGCACGTCAACTATGGCTACACCTTC
CDR3aa: CASSEGGRPHVNYGYTF

j_gene: TRBJ2-1
v_gene: TRBV25-1
d_gene: -
abundance: -
CDR3nt: TGTGCCAGCAGTCCACTGACAGGATACAATGAGCAGTTCTTC
CDR3aa: CASSPLTGYNEQFF

j_gene: TRBJ2-1
v_gene: TRBV7-2
d_gene: TRBD2
abundance: -
CDR3nt: TGTGCCAGCAGCGTCCTAGCGGCCTCCTACAATGAGCAGTTCTTC
CDR3aa: CASSVLAASYNEQFF

j_gene: TRBJ1-1
v_gene: TRBV7-3
d_gene: TRBD1
abundance: -
CDR3nt: TGTGCCAGCAGCTTAATTTCGGGACAGGGGGCCCAGACTGAAGCTTTCTTT
CDR3aa: CASSLISGQGAQTEAFF

j_gene: TRBJ2-3
v_gene: TRBV5-4
d_gene: -
abundance: -
CDR3nt: TGTGCCAGCAGCTTGGGACTAGTGCCCACAGATACGCAGTATTTT
CDR3aa: CASSLGLVPTDTQYF

j_gene: TRBJ1-1
v_gene: TRBV27
d_gene: TRBD1
abundance: -
CDR3nt: TGTGCCAGCACGCGGACAGGGCCTAACACTGAAGCTTTCTTT
CDR3aa: CASTRTGPNTEAFF

j_gene: TRBJ1-4
v_gene: TRBV4-1
d_gene: -
abundance: -
CDR3nt: TGCGCCAGCAGCCAAGTCGTCAGGGAGGGTGAAAAACTGTTTTTT
CDR3aa: CASSQVVREGEKLFF

j_gene: TRBJ2-5
v_gene: TRBV18
d_gene: -
abundance: -
CDR3nt: TGTGCCAGCTCCACGGGACTCGTGGGAGAGACCCAGTACTTC
CDR3aa: CASSTGLVGETQYF

j_gene: TRBJ2-5
v_gene: TRBV4-3
d_gene: TRBD2
abundance: -
CDR3nt: TGCGCCAGCAGCCAAGGACTAGCGGGGGAGGACCAGTACTTC
CDR3aa: CASSQGLAGEDQYF